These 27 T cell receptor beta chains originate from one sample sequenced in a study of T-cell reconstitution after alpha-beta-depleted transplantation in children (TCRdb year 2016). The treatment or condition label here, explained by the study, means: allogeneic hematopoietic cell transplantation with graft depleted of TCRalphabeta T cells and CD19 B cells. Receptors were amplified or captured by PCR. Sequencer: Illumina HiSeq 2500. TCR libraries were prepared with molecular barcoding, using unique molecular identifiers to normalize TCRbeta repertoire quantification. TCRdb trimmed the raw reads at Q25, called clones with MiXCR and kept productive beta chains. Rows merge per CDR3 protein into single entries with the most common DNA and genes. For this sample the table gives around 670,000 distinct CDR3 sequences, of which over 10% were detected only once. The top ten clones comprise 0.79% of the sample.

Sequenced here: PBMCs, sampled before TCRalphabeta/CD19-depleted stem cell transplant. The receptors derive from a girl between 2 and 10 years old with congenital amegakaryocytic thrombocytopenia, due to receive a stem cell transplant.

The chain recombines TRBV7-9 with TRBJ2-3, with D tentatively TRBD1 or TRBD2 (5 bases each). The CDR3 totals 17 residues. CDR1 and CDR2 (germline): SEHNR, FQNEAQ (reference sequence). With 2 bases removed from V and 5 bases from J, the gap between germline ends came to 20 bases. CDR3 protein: CASSLIGRAQSGDTQYF. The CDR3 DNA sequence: TGTGCCAGCAGCTTAATCGGCAGGGCTCAAAGCGGAGATACGCAGTATTTT.

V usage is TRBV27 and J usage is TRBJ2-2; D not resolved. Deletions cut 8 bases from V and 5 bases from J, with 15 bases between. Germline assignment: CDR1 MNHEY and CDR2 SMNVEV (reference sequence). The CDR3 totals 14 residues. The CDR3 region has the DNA TGTGCCAGCGCCCACGGCGGCACGACCGGGGAGCTGTTTTTT. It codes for CASAHGGTTGELFF.

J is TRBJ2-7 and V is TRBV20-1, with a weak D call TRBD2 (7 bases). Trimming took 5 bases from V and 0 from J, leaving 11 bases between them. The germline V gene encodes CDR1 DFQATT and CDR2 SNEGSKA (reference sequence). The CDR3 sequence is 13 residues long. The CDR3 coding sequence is TGCAGTGCTCAGCGGGACACCTCCTACGAGCAGTACTTC. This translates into CSAQRDTSYEQYF.

For the CDR3, the DNA is TGTGCCAGCAGCTTAGCTGACCTAGCCCACAATGAGCAGTTCTTC. Amino acids: CASSLADLAHNEQFF. The chain recombines TRBV7-2 with TRBJ2-1, with a possible D match to TRBD2 (5 bases). The V and J ends lost 0 bases and 5 bases respectively, with 11 bases between them. Germline lookup yields CDR1 SGHTA and CDR2 FQGNSA. The CDR3 covers 15 residues.

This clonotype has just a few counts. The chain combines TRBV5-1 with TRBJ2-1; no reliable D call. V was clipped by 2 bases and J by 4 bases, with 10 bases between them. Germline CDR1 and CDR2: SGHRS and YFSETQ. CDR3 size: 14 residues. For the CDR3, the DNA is TGCGCCAGCAGCTTAGTTGACGGGTACAATGAGCAGTTCTTC. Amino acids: CASSLVDGYNEQFF.

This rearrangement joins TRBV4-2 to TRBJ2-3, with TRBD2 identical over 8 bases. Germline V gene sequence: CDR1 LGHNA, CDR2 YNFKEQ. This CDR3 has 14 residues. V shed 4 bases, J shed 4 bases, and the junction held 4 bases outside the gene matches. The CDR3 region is CASSLAGWADTQYF. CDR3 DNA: TGTGCCAGCAGCCTAGCGGGATGGGCAGATACGCAGTATTTT.

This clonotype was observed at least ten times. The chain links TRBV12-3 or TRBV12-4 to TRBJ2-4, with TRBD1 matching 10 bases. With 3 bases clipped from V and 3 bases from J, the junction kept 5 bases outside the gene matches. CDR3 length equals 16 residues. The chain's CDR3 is CASSFGTGVSKNIQYF. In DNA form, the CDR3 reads TGTGCCAGCAGTTTCGGGACAGGGGTTAGCAAAAACATTCAGTACTTC.

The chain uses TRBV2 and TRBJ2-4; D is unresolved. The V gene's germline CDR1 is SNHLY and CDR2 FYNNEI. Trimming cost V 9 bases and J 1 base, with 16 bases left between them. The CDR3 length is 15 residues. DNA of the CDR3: TGTGCCAGAATGGCCCCAACCGGTGCCAAAAACATTCAGTACTTC. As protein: CARMAPTGAKNIQYF.

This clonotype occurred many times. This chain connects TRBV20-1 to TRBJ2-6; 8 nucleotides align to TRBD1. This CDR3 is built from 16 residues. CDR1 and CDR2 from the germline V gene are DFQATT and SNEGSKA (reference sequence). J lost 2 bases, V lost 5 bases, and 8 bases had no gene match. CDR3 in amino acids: CSAPEPQGAGANVLTF. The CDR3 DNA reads TGCAGTGCTCCTGAACCACAGGGGGCTGGGGCCAACGTCCTGACTTTC.

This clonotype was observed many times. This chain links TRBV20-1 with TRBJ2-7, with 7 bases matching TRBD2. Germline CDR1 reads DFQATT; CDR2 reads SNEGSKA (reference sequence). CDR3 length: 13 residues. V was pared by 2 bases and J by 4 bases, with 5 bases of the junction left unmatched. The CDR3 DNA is TGCAGTGCTAGACTAGCGGAGACTTACGAGCAGTACTTC. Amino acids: CSARLAETYEQYF.

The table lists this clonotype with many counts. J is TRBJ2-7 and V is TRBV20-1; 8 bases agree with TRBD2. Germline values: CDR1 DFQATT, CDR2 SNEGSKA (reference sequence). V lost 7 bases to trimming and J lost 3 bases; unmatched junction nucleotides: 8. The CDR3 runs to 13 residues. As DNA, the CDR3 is TGCAGTGGAATTAGCGGGATTATCTACGAGCAGTACTTC. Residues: CSGISGIIYEQYF.

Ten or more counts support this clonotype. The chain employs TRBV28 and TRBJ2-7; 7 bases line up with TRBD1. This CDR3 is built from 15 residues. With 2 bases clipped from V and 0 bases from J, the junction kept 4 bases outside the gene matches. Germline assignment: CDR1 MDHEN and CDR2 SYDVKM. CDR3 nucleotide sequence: TGTGCCAGCAGTTTAAGGGGGCCAAGCTCCTACGAGCAGTACTTC. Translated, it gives CASSLRGPSSYEQYF.

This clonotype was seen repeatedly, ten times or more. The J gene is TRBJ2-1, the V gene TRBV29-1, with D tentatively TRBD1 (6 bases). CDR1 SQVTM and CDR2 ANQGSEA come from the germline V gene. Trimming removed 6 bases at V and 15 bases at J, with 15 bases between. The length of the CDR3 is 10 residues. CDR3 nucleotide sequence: TGCAGCGTCGGGGACATAATTCTGTTCTTC. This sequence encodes CSVGDIILFF.

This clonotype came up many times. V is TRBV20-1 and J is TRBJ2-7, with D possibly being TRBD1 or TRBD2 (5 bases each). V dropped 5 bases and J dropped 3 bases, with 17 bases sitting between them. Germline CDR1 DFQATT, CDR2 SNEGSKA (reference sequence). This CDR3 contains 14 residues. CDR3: CSASRTGTNYEQYF. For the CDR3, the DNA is TGCAGTGCTTCACGAACGGGGACGAACTACGAGCAGTACTTC.

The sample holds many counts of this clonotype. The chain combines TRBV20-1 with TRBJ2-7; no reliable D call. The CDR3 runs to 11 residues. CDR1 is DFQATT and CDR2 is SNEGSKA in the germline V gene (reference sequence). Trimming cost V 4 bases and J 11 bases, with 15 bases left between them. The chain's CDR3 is CSATLGGVKYF. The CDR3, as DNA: TGCAGTGCTACCCTGGGTGGAGTTAAGTACTTC.

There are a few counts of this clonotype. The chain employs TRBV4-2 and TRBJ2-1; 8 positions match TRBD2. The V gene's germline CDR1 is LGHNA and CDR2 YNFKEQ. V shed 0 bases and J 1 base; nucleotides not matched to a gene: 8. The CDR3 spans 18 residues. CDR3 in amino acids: CASSQDPAGVWSYNEQFF. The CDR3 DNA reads TGTGCCAGCAGCCAAGATCCAGCGGGAGTATGGTCCTACAATGAGCAGTTCTTC.

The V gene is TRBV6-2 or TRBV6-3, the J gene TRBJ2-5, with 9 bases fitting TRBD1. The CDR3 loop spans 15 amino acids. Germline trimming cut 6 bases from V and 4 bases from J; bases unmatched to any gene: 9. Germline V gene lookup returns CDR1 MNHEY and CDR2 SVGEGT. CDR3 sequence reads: CASRRDREVGETQYF. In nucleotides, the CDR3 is TGTGCCAGCAGAAGGGACAGGGAGGTTGGAGAGACCCAGTACTTC.

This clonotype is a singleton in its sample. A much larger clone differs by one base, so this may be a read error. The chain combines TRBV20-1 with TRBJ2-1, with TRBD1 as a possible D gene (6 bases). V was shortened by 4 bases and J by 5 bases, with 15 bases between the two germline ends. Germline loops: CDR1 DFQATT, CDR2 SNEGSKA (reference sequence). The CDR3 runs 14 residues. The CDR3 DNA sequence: TGCAGTGCTATAGATGGGGGCTTGCACAATGAGCAGTTCTTC. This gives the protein CSAIDGGLHNEQFF.

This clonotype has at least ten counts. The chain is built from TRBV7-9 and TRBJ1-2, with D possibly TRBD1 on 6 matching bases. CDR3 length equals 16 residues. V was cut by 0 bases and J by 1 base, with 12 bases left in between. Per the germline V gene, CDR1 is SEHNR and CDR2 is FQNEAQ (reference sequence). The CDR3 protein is CASSLALRQDNYGYTF. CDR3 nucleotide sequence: TGTGCCAGCAGCTTAGCCCTCCGACAGGATAACTATGGCTACACCTTC.

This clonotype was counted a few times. The CDR3 bases are TGTGCCAGTAGTATTGGGCCAAACAATGAGCAGTTCTTC. Its protein product is CASSIGPNNEQFF. This sequence joins TRBV19 and TRBJ2-1; D gene uncertain. Germline lookup yields CDR1 LNHDA and CDR2 SQIVND (reference sequence). Trimming removed 3 bases from V and 5 bases from J, with 8 bases in between. The CDR3 runs 13 residues.

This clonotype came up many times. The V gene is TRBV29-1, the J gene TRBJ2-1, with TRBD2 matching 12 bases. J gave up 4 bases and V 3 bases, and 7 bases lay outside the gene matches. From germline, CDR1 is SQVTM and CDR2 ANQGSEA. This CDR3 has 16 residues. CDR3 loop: CSVDVRTSGVYNEQFF. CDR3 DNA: TGCAGCGTTGATGTCCGGACTAGCGGGGTATACAATGAGCAGTTCTTC.

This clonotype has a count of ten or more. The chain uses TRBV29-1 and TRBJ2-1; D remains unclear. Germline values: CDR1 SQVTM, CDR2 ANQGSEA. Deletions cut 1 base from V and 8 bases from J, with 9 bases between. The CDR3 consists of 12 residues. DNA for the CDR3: TGCAGCGTTGAAGGGGGTTGGGATGAGCAGTTCTTC. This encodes CSVEGGWDEQFF.

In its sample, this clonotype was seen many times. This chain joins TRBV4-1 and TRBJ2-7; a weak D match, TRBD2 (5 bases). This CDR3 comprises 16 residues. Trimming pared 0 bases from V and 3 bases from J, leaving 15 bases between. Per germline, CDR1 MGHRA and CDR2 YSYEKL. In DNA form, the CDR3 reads TGCGCCAGCAGCCAAGAAAAGGTTGGGCGGGTCTACGAGCAGTACTTC. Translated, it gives CASSQEKVGRVYEQYF.

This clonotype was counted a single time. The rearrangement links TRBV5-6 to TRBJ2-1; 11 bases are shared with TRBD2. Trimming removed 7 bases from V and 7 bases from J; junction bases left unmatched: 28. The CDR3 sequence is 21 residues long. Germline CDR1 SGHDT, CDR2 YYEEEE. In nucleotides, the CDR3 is TGTGCCAGCGGCTCCGGAAGACAGGGCGGCTTACTAGCGGGAGTTGGAAATGAGCAGTTCTTC. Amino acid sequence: CASGSGRQGGLLAGVGNEQFF. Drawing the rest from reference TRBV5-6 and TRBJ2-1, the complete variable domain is DAGVTQSPTHLIKTRGQQVTLRCSPKSGHDTVSWYQQALGQGPQFIFQYYEEEERQRGNFPDRFSGHQFPNYSSELNVNALLLGDSALYLCASGSGRQGGLLAGVGNEQFFGPGTRLTVL.

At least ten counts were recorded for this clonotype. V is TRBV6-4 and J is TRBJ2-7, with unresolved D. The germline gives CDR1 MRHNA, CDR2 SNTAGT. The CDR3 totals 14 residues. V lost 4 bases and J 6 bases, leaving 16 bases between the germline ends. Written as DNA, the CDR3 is TGTGCCAGCAGTGTGGTTCCCCACTCCGGCGAGCAGTACTTC. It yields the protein CASSVVPHSGEQYF.

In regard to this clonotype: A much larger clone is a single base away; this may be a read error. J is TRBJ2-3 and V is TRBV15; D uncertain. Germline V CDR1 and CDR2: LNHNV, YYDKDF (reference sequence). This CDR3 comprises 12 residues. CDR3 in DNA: TGTGCCACCAGTTTTATTGCAGATACGCTGTATTTT. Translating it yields CATSFIADTLYF.

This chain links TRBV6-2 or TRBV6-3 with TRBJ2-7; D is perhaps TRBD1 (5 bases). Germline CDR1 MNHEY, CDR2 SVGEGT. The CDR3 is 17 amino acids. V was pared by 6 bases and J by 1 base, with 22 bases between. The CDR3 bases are TGTGCCAGCAGGGACCGAAAAGACAGAATGACGTCCTACGAGCAGTACTTC. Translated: CASRDRKDRMTSYEQYF.